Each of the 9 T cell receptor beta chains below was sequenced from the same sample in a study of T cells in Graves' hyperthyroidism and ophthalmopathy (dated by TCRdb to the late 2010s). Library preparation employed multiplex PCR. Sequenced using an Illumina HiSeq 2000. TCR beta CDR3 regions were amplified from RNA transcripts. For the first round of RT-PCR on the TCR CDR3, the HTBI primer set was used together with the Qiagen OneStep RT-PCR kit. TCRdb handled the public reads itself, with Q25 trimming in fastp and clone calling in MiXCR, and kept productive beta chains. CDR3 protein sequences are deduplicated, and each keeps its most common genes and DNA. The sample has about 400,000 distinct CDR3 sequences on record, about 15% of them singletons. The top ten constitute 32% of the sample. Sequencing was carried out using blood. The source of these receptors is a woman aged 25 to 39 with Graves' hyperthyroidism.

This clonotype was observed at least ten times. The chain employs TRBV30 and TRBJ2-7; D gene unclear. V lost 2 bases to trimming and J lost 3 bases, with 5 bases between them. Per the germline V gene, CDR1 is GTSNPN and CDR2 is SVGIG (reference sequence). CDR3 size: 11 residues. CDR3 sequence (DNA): TGTGCCTGGAGTCTCGACTACGAGCAGTACTTC. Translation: CAWSLDYEQYF.

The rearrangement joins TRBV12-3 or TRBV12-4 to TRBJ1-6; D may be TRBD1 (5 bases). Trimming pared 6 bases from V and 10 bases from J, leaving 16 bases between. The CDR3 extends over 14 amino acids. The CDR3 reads CASSHRGEGSPLHF. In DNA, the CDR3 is TGTGCCAGCAGCCACCGGGGCGAAGGGTCACCCCTCCACTTT.

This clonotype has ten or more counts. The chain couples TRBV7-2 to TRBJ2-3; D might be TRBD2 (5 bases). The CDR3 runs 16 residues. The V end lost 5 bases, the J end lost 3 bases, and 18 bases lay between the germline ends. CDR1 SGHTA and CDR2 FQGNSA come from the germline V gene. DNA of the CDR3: TGTGCCAGCAGCCCTAGTCGGGGTGTCGGGACAGATACGCAGTATTTT. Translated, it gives CASSPSRGVGTDTQYF.

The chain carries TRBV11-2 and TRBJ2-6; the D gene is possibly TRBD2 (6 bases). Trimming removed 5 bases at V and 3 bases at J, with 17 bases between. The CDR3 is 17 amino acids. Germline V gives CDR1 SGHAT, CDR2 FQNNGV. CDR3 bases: TGTGCCAGCAGCCGGAGGGACGGGCTAGGTGGGGCCAACGTCCTGACTTTC. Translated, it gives CASSRRDGLGGANVLTF. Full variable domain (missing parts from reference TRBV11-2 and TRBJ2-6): EAGVAQSPRYKIIEKRQSVAFWCNPISGHATLYWYQQILGQGPKLLIQFQNNGVVDDSQLPKDRFSAERLKGVDSTLKIQPAKLEDSAVYLCASSRRDGLGGANVLTFGAGSRLTVL.

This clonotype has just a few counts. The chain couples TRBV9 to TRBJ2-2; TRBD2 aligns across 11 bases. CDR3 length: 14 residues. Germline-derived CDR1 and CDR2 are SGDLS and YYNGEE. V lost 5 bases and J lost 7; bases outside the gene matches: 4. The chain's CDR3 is CASSRGLAGGELFF. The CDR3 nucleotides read TGTGCCAGCAGTCGTGGACTAGCGGGCGGGGAGCTGTTTTTT.

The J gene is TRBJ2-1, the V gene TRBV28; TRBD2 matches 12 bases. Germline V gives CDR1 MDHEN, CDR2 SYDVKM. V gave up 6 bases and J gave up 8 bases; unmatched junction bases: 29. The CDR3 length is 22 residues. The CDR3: CASSRLPVARASGRAALYEQFF. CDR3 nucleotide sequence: TGTGCCAGCAGCCGACTCCCCGTGGCGCGGGCTAGCGGGAGGGCTGCCTTATATGAGCAGTTCTTC.

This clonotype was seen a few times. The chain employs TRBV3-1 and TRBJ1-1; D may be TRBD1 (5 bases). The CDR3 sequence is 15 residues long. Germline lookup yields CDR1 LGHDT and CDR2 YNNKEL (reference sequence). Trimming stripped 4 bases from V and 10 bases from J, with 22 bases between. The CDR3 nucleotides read TGTGCCAGCAGCCTGGAACTTCAGGGTTGGTATGGAGCTTTCTTT. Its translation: CASSLELQGWYGAFF.

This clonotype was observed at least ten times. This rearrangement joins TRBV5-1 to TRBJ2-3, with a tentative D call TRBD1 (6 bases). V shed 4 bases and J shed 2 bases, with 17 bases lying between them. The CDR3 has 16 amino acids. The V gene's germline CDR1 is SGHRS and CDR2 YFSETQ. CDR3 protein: CASSELRGGDTDTQYF. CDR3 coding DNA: TGCGCCAGCAGCGAGCTTAGAGGGGGAGACACAGATACGCAGTATTTT.

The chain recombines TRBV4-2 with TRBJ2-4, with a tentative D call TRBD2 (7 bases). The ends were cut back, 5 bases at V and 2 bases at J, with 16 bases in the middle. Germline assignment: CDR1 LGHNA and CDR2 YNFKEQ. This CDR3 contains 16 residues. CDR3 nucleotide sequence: TGTGCCAGCAGCGTAGAGGGAGGGGGGACCAAAAACATTCAGTACTTC. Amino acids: CASSVEGGGTKNIQYF.